The next 15 T cell receptor beta chains were all read from a single sample in a study of shared T cell receptors in the human thymus. Assay used: immunoSEQ multiplex PCR; TCRdb lists only in-frame clones, some missing. The sample shows 650,000 to 950,000 clones, approximately 85% of them seen only once. The same data also went into a second study, on human thymus T cells.

Sequencing input: thymocytes. The receptor set was obtained from a girl under three years old with a congenital heart defect.

The genes are TRBV4-1 and TRBJ2-7, with TRBD1 matching over 8 bases. Per the germline V gene, CDR1 is MGHRA and CDR2 is YSYEKL. The CDR3 covers 16 residues. Trimming cost V 1 base and J 3 bases; bases outside gene matches: 8. CDR3 amino acids: CASSQGQGREHYEQYF. CDR3 coding DNA: TGCGCCAGCAGCCAAGGACAGGGGCGCGAACACTACGAGCAGTACTTC.

The chain has TRBV2 and TRBJ1-1; D unresolved. CDR3 size: 13 residues. The V gene's germline CDR1 is SNHLY and CDR2 FYNNEI. V lost 5 bases and J lost 2, with 9 bases in between. In nucleotides, the CDR3 is TGTGCCAGCAGTCCCCCAGGAAACACTGAAGCTTTCTTT. Its protein product is CASSPPGNTEAFF.

The chain is built from TRBV28 and TRBJ1-1; 9 positions match TRBD1. Trimming at V came to 4 bases and at J to 2 bases, leaving 14 bases not matched to a gene. There are 18 residues in the CDR3. Per the germline V gene, CDR1 is MDHEN and CDR2 is SYDVKM. This CDR3 reads CASSSLARDRDPNTEAFF. The CDR3 nucleotides read TGTGCCAGCAGTTCCTTAGCCCGGGACAGGGACCCCAACACTGAAGCTTTCTTT.

The chain joins TRBV5-1 to TRBJ2-5; D might be TRBD1 (6 bases). V lost 0 bases and J 0 bases, leaving 9 bases between the germline ends. This CDR3 contains 15 residues. Germline-derived CDR1 and CDR2 are SGHRS and YFSETQ. DNA for the CDR3: TGCGCCAGCAGCTTGGACAGGGAAGACCAAGAGACCCAGTACTTC. Its translation is CASSLDREDQETQYF.

The chain has TRBV11-2 and TRBJ1-4, with TRBD1 as a possible D gene (6 bases). Germline V gives CDR1 SGHAT, CDR2 FQNNGV. This CDR3 region has 16 residues. V was trimmed by 4 bases and J by 0 bases, leaving 12 bases between them. CDR3 residues: CASSSGTLPTNEKLFF. CDR3 in DNA: TGTGCCAGCAGCTCCGGGACACTGCCAACTAATGAAAAACTGTTTTTT.

This chain uses TRBV2 with TRBJ2-7, with D unclear. The CDR3 has 14 residues. The V end lost 4 bases, the J end lost 3 bases, and 13 bases lay between the germline ends. The germline V gene has CDR1 SNHLY and CDR2 FYNNEI. The CDR3 coding sequence is TGTGCCAGCAGTGTAGGAAGGCGGCGCTACGAGCAGTACTTC. Its translation: CASSVGRRRYEQYF.

A word on this clone: The CDR3 does not end in the conserved phenylalanine or tryptophan, so this is likely a read error. Because the CDR3's place on the DNA is in doubt, the DNA is left out and the CDR3 is given as listed by TCRdb. The chain combines TRBV21-1 with TRBJ2-7; the table's D gene call, TRBD1, was not cross checked with the DNA. TRBV21-1 is designated a pseudogene. Including both end residues, the CDR3 is 10 amino acids long. The CDR3 sequence is CASSNKGAPG.

The chain couples TRBV7-6 to TRBJ1-3; the D is unclear. Germline V gives CDR1 SGHVS, CDR2 FNYEAQ. V lost 4 bases and J lost 4, with 5 bases in between. The CDR3 runs 12 residues. Here the CDR3 reads CASSSFGNTIYF. DNA of the CDR3: TGTGCCAGCAGCTCATTCGGAAACACCATATATTTT.

The chain employs TRBV6-1 and TRBJ1-2; D unresolved. The V gene lost 1 base and the J gene lost 4 bases, with 13 bases spanning the gap. CDR3 length equals 15 residues. The V gene's germline CDR1 is MNHNS and CDR2 SASEGT. The CDR3 coding sequence is TGTGCCAGCAGTGAAGGCCGGCAGGTGGTCTATGGCTACACCTTC. Amino acids: CASSEGRQVVYGYTF.

The chain combines TRBV7-9 with TRBJ1-1, with 8 bases aligning to TRBD1. The junction had 6 bases not matched to a gene; V was cut back by 1 base and J by 5 bases. The CDR3 length is 15 residues. CDR1 SEHNR and CDR2 FQNEAQ come from the germline V gene (reference sequence). CDR3 in amino acids: CASSLGTGSRTEAFF. CDR3 coding DNA: TGTGCCAGCAGCTTAGGGACAGGGTCCCGGACTGAAGCTTTCTTT.

V usage is TRBV6-5 and J usage is TRBJ1-5; D remains unclear. The V end lost 6 bases, the J end lost 0 bases, and 12 bases lay between the germline ends. The V gene's germline CDR1 is MNHEY and CDR2 SVGAGI. The CDR3 contains 15 residues. CDR3 bases: TGTGCCAGCAGCCTAATGAGTGGTAGCAATCAGCCCCAGCATTTT. Residues: CASSLMSGSNQPQHF.

The chain combines TRBV19 with TRBJ2-7; a possible D gene is TRBD2 (5 bases). CDR1 and CDR2 (germline): LNHDA, SQIVND (reference sequence). V lost 5 bases and J 7 bases, leaving 18 bases between the germline ends. This CDR3 is 14 amino acids long. The CDR3 is CASSSYTGMGEQYF. The CDR3 DNA reads as TGTGCCAGTAGTTCCTATACGGGAATGGGGGAGCAGTACTTC.

The rearrangement links TRBV5-6 to TRBJ1-6; tentatively, D is TRBD1 (6 bases). The CDR3 contains 17 residues. CDR1 SGHDT and CDR2 YYEEEE come from the germline V gene. Trimming removed 4 bases at V and 7 bases at J, with 21 bases between. CDR3 amino acids: CASSRTGRDTQNSPLHF. The CDR3 nucleotides read TGTGCCAGCAGCCGGACCGGTCGGGACACTCAAAATTCACCCCTCCACTTT. Based on the CDR3 plus reference TRBV5-6 and TRBJ1-6, the full variable domain is DAGVTQSPTHLIKTRGQQVTLRCSPKSGHDTVSWYQQALGQGPQFIFQYYEEEERQRGNFPDRFSGHQFPNYSSELNVNALLLGDSALYLCASSRTGRDTQNSPLHFGNGTRLTVT.

The V gene is TRBV7-9, the J gene TRBJ2-1, with 8 bases that match TRBD2. CDR3 size: 16 residues. With V trimmed by 2 bases and J by 4 bases, 7 bases remained unmatched. The germline gives CDR1 SEHNR, CDR2 FQNEAQ (reference sequence). CDR3 in DNA: TGTGCCAGCAGCTTAACGGGGGGGCATCAATACAATGAGCAGTTCTTC. It translates to CASSLTGGHQYNEQFF.

This chain uses TRBV9 with TRBJ1-3; D is uncertain. The CDR3 loop spans 14 amino acids. Trimming left V 0 bases short and J 2 bases short, with 6 bases between. The germline CDR1 and CDR2 sequences are SGDLS and YYNGEE. CDR3 nucleotide sequence: TGTGCCAGCAGCGTAGGGGCCCCTGGAAACACCATATATTTT. Amino acids: CASSVGAPGNTIYF. The full variable domain, in which reference TRBV9 and TRBJ1-3 provide the parts outside the CDR3, is DSGVTQTPKHLITATGQRVTLRCSPRSGDLSVYWYQQSLDQGLQFLIQYYNGEERAKGNILERFSAQQFPDLHSELNLSSLELGDSALYFCASSVGAPGNTIYFGEGSWLTVV.